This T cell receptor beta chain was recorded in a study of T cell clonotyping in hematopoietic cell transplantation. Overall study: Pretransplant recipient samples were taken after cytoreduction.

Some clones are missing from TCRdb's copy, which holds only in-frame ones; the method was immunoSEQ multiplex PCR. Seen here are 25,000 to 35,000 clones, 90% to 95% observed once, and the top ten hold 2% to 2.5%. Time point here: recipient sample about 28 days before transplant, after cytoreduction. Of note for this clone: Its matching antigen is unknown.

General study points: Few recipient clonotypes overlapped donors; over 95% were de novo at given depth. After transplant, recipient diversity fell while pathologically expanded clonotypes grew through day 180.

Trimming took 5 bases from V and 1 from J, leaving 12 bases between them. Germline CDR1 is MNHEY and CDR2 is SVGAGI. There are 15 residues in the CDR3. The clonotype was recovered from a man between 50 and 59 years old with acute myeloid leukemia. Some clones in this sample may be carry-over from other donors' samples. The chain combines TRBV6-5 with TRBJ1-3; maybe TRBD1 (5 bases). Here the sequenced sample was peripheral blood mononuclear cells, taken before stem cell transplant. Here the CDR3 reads CASSPRGGSGNTIYF. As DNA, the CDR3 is TGTGCCAGCAGTCCCCGGGGGGGTTCTGGAAACACCATATATTTT.